The 29 T cell receptor beta chains reported below all come from one sample, sequenced in a study of blood T cell repertoires in COVID-19. The assay was immunoSEQ multiplex PCR, and TCRdb's table has in-frame clones only and misses some. The sample lists 150,000 or so clones; 85% to 90% were seen once. The sample taken for sequencing was peripheral blood. These receptors were obtained from an elderly man with acute or convalescent COVID-19.

DNA of the CDR3: TGTGCTACCCACGACAGACTCACCGGGGAGCTGTTTTTT. This sequence encodes CATHDRLTGELFF. V and J are TRBV7-7 and TRBJ2-2, with D possibly TRBD1 on 5 matching bases. The germline gives CDR1 SSHAT, CDR2 FNYEAQ (reference sequence). This CDR3 spans 13 amino acids.

This clone was observed a single time. The chain joins TRBV2 to TRBJ2-7, with D possibly matching TRBD2 (5 bases). The CDR3 has 11 residues. Germline V lookup: CDR1 SNHLY, CDR2 FYNNEI. The V and J ends lost 4 bases and 7 bases respectively, with 8 bases between them. The CDR3 DNA sequence: TGTGCCAGCAGTGGCGGCGGGGAGCAGTACTTC. Protein: CASSGGGEQYF. Variable domain in full (rest from reference TRBV2 and TRBJ2-7): EPEVTQTPSHQVTQMGQEVILRCVPISNHLYFYWYRQILGQKVEFLVSFYNNEISEKSEIFDDQFSVERPDGSNFTLKIRSTKLEDSAMYFCASSGGGEQYFGPGTRLTVT.

The V gene is TRBV24-1, the J gene TRBJ2-1, with 7 bases that match TRBD2. Germline trimming cut 5 bases from V and 4 bases from J; bases unmatched to any gene: 7. Germline lookup yields CDR1 KGHDR and CDR2 SFDVKD. The CDR3 has 15 residues. CDR3 nucleotides: TGTGCCACCAGTGTTGGCGGGGGATCATACAATGAGCAGTTCTTC. It specifies CATSVGGGSYNEQFF.

The chain is built from TRBV18 and TRBJ1-1; a weak D match, TRBD1 (6 bases). The germline gives CDR1 KGHSH, CDR2 LQKENI. V lost 2 bases and J 3 bases, leaving 10 bases between the germline ends. The CDR3 spans 14 residues. The CDR3 protein is CASSPNRQDTEAFF. CDR3 DNA sequence: TGTGCCAGCTCACCAAACAGACAGGACACTGAAGCTTTCTTT.

This chain joins TRBV5-1 and TRBJ2-3; D gene uncertain. V was clipped by 5 bases and J by 1 base, with 8 bases between them. Germline V gene lookup returns CDR1 SGHRS and CDR2 YFSETQ. This CDR3 has 13 residues. CDR3 loop: CASRDPGTDTQYF. The CDR3 DNA reads as TGCGCCAGCAGAGATCCAGGCACAGATACGCAGTATTTT.

The CDR3 coding sequence is TGCGCCAGCAGCCGATTCGGACAGACCCGCTCTGGGGCCAACGTCCTGACTTTC. As protein: CASSRFGQTRSGANVLTF. V usage is TRBV5-1 and J usage is TRBJ2-6; maybe TRBD1 (6 bases). Germline CDR1 SGHRS, CDR2 YFSETQ. V shed 4 bases and J shed 0 bases, with 17 bases lying between them. CDR3 length equals 18 residues.

The gene calls are TRBV7-3 and TRBJ2-1, with TRBD2 matching over 8 bases. This CDR3 contains 16 residues. Germline values: CDR1 SGHTA, CDR2 FQGTGA. V shed 1 base and J 4 bases; nucleotides not matched to a gene: 6. Here the CDR3 DNA reads TGTGCCAGCAGCTTAAAAGGTAGCGGGACATACAATGAGCAGTTCTTC. It yields the protein CASSLKGSGTYNEQFF.

The chain is built from TRBV5-4 and TRBJ2-1; 14 bases are a match to TRBD2. This CDR3 contains 15 residues. Germline CDR1 reads SGHNT; CDR2 reads YYREEE (reference sequence). Unmatched junction bases numbered 3, after V lost 4 bases and J lost 6 bases. The CDR3 spells CASSTTSGGGNEQFF. The DNA of the CDR3 is TGTGCCAGCAGCACGACTAGCGGGGGGGGCAATGAGCAGTTCTTC.

This clone turned up a few times. The chain joins TRBV5-1 to TRBJ2-7; maybe TRBD1 (5 bases). The V end was cut by 4 bases, the J end by 4 bases, with 15 bases between. The germline CDR1 and CDR2 sequences are SGHRS and YFSETQ. The CDR3 has 14 residues. CDR3 protein: CASSPTGMEYEQYF. DNA of the CDR3: TGCGCCAGCAGCCCCACAGGTATGGAGTACGAGCAGTACTTC. Variable domain in full (rest from reference TRBV5-1 and TRBJ2-7): KAGVTQTPRYLIKTRGQQVTLSCSPISGHRSVSWYQQTPGQGLQFLFEYFSETQRNKGNFPGRFSGRQFSNSRSEMNVSTLELGDSALYLCASSPTGMEYEQYFGPGTRLTVT.

In DNA, the CDR3 is TGTGCCAGCAGCTGGGCAGGGGGCAGCAATCAGCCCCAGCATTTT. It translates to CASSWAGGSNQPQHF. The chain is built from TRBV5-6 and TRBJ1-5, with 8 bases lining up with TRBD1. This CDR3 contains 15 residues. V shed 3 bases, J shed 1 base, and the junction held 3 bases outside the gene matches. From germline, CDR1 is SGHDT and CDR2 YYEEEE.

The table lists this clone with a count of one. The J gene is TRBJ2-7, the V gene TRBV6-5; TRBD1 matches at 10 bases. V shed 11 bases, J shed 0 bases, and the junction held 7 bases outside the gene matches. Germline V gene sequence: CDR1 MNHEY, CDR2 SVGAGI. This CDR3 region has 14 residues. DNA of the CDR3: TGTGCCGGAGGGACAGGGGTGCGCTCCTACGAGCAGTACTTC. Its translation is CAGGTGVRSYEQYF.

This clone was found a few times. This chain uses TRBV28 with TRBJ1-5, with D unclear. Germline loops: CDR1 MDHEN, CDR2 SYDVKM. CDR3 length: 12 amino acids. V was shortened by 10 bases and J by 0 bases, with 7 bases between the two germline ends. This CDR3 is CAIRDSNQPQHF. The CDR3 DNA reads as TGTGCCATCCGAGATAGCAATCAGCCCCAGCATTTT.

The V and J genes are TRBV2 and TRBJ1-5; D gene ambiguous. This CDR3 has 13 amino acids. Trimming took off 3 bases at V and 4 bases at J, with 7 bases between the two ends. Germline assignment: CDR1 SNHLY and CDR2 FYNNEI. The CDR3 bases are TGTGCCAGCAGTGATTTTGAGAATCAGCCCCAGCATTTT. Its protein is CASSDFENQPQHF.

The chain carries TRBV6-2 or TRBV6-3 and TRBJ1-5; tentatively, D is TRBD1 (5 bases). CDR1 MNHEY and CDR2 SVGEGT come from the germline V gene. This CDR3 contains 16 residues. V was shortened by 5 bases and J by 5 bases, with 19 bases between the two germline ends. The CDR3 protein is CASSRLGGGNYQPQHF. The DNA of the CDR3 is TGTGCCAGCAGTAGATTAGGTGGGGGGAACTATCAGCCCCAGCATTTT.

The V call is TRBV10-2, the J call TRBJ2-3; TRBD1 is a possible D gene (6 bases). CDR3 length: 18 residues. The V gene's germline CDR1 is WSHSY and CDR2 SAAADI. V was clipped by 5 bases and J by 4 bases, with 25 bases between them. CDR3 coding DNA: TGCGCCAGCAGTCTGGGACACGGTGGGGACACGGGCGCAGATACGCAGTATTTT. Protein product: CASSLGHGGDTGADTQYF.

This chain uses TRBV29-1 with TRBJ1-1; 7 nucleotides match TRBD1. The CDR3 contains 13 residues. The V and J ends lost 7 bases and 0 bases, in that order; junction bases with no gene match: 5. Per germline, CDR1 SQVTM and CDR2 ANQGSEA. The CDR3 here is CSAGDSLNTEAFF. CDR3 bases: TGCAGCGCGGGGGACAGTCTGAACACTGAAGCTTTCTTT.

The chain employs TRBV6-4 and TRBJ2-1; 10 bases map to TRBD2. The CDR3 runs to 15 residues. With V trimmed by 6 bases and J by 9 bases, 11 bases remained unmatched. Germline CDR1 and CDR2: MRHNA and SNTAGT. The CDR3 DNA reads as TGTGCCAGCAGACCCAGCGGGGGGGCCGTTGGTGAGCAGTTCTTC. Translating it yields CASRPSGGAVGEQFF.

This chain connects TRBV11-2 to TRBJ1-3; D may be TRBD1 (6 bases). Germline V lookup: CDR1 SGHAT, CDR2 FQNNGV. The CDR3 spans 15 residues. The V gene lost 5 bases and the J gene lost 2 bases, with 13 bases spanning the gap. Here the CDR3 DNA reads TGTGCCAGCAGCCAACTCCGGGACACTGGAAACACCATATATTTT. Amino acids: CASSQLRDTGNTIYF.

The chain carries TRBV5-5 and TRBJ1-2; unclear D gene. CDR3 length: 14 amino acids. The germline CDR1 and CDR2 sequences are SGHKS and YYEKEE (reference sequence). Trimming cost V 0 bases and J 5 bases, with 11 bases left between them. In nucleotides, the CDR3 is TGTGCCAGCAGCTTGGTGGCAGAAGTGTATGGCTACACCTTC. Protein product: CASSLVAEVYGYTF.

The count of this clone is one. V and J are TRBV2 and TRBJ2-1; 8 positions match TRBD2. The CDR3 is 15 residues long. The germline V gene encodes CDR1 SNHLY and CDR2 FYNNEI. V shed 6 bases and J 2 bases; nucleotides not matched to a gene: 6. This CDR3 is CASSSGTRPYNEQFF. The CDR3 DNA is TGTGCCAGCAGCTCCGGGACTAGGCCCTACAATGAGCAGTTCTTC.

The chain combines TRBV5-5 with TRBJ1-6; D call uncertain. Germline-derived CDR1 and CDR2 are SGHKS and YYEKEE (reference sequence). The V end was cut by 1 base, the J end by 3 bases, with 8 bases between. CDR3 length equals 15 residues. The CDR3 is CASSLLASYNSPLHF. CDR3 coding DNA: TGTGCCAGCAGCTTGTTGGCCAGCTATAATTCACCCCTCCACTTT.

The rearrangement links TRBV2 to TRBJ1-6; 11 nucleotides align to TRBD1. J was trimmed by 1 base and V by 6 bases; bases with no gene match: 11. CDR3 length equals 19 residues. Germline V gene lookup returns CDR1 SNHLY and CDR2 FYNNEI. CDR3 nucleotide sequence: TGTGCCAGCAGGGGATGGACAGGGGGCGCGGGATCCTATAATTCACCCCTCCACTTT. This codes for CASRGWTGGAGSYNSPLHF.

V gene TRBV3-1 (or the pseudogene TRBV3-2) combines with J gene TRBJ2-3; D remains unclear. V shed 1 base and J shed 5 bases, with 13 bases lying between them. The CDR3 sequence is 15 residues long. Germline CDR1 reads LGHDT; CDR2 reads YNNKEL (reference sequence). This CDR3 reads CASSQAGAVEDTQYF. Here the CDR3 DNA reads TGTGCCAGCAGCCAAGCGGGTGCGGTGGAAGATACGCAGTATTTT.

This clone was counted once. This chain joins TRBV7-9 and TRBJ2-3; TRBD2 matches at 10 bases. The CDR3 is 17 amino acids. V shed 5 bases, J shed 2 bases, and the junction held 10 bases outside the gene matches. Per the germline V gene, CDR1 is SEHNR and CDR2 is FQNEAQ (reference sequence). CDR3 sequence: CASSGGIGLAVTDTQYF. In nucleotides, the CDR3 is TGTGCCAGCAGCGGAGGTATAGGACTAGCGGTCACAGATACGCAGTATTTT.

The genes are TRBV27 and TRBJ2-1, with 10 bases identical to TRBD2. J was trimmed by 7 bases and V by 6 bases; bases with no gene match: 9. Germline-derived CDR1 and CDR2 are MNHEY and SMNVEV (reference sequence). This CDR3 has 15 residues. The CDR3 here is CASRSSSGRKNEQFF. DNA for the CDR3: TGTGCCAGCAGGTCAAGTAGCGGGAGGAAGAATGAGCAGTTCTTC.

This clone was recorded only once. The chain has TRBV3-1 (or the pseudogene TRBV3-2) and TRBJ2-5; TRBD1 might be the D (6 bases). CDR3 size: 15 residues. The germline gives CDR1 LGHDT, CDR2 YNNKEL (reference sequence). V gave up 5 bases and J gave up 3 bases, with 16 bases separating them. For the CDR3, the DNA is TGTGCCAGCAGCTCCGGGGTAGCAGGGGAAGAGACCCAGTACTTC. As protein: CASSSGVAGEETQYF.

V and J are TRBV3-1 (or the pseudogene TRBV3-2) and TRBJ2-7; a weak D match, TRBD2 (6 bases). Per the germline V gene, CDR1 is LGHDT and CDR2 is YNNKEL (reference sequence). The CDR3 runs 14 residues. V dropped 8 bases and J dropped 4 bases, with 18 bases sitting between them. The CDR3, as DNA: TGTGCCAGCGGCACTGGACTAACTTTTTACGAGCAGTACTTC. It is translated as CASGTGLTFYEQYF.

The chain couples TRBV9 to TRBJ1-5, with 8 bases matching TRBD1. This CDR3 has 15 residues. In germline, CDR1 is SGDLS, CDR2 YYNGEE. The V segment lost 4 bases and the J segment 1 base; nucleotides outside the gene matches: 4. The CDR3: CASSRTGKSNQPQHF. Written as DNA, the CDR3 is TGTGCCAGCAGCCGGACAGGGAAAAGCAATCAGCCCCAGCATTTT.

A note on this clone: This CDR3 is also generated by other DNA sequences in the sample. The genes are TRBV7-9 and TRBJ1-2; 7 bases map to TRBD1. Germline V gives CDR1 SEHNR, CDR2 FQNEAQ (reference sequence). This CDR3 region has 15 residues. Losses at the gene ends were 5 bases for V and 3 bases for J; bases not matched to a gene: 9. The CDR3 loop is CASSRWTGGDYGYTF. CDR3 nucleotides: TGTGCCAGCAGCCGTTGGACAGGAGGTGACTATGGCTACACCTTC.